Below, one T cell receptor (beta chain) is given with its context. Its matching antigen is unknown. Use of 60 Vbeta and 13 Jbeta primers characterized the PCR. The method was immunoSEQ multiplex PCR; TCRdb's version includes in-frame clones alone and lacks a portion of them. The data hold some 140,000 clones, with 60% to 80% observed a single time. This specimen belongs to a study of cytomegalovirus exposure and HLA in healthy donors. Trimming removed 5 bases at V and 3 bases at J, with 11 bases between. The CDR3 extends over 12 amino acids. Germline CDR1 is GTSNPN and CDR2 is SVGIG (reference sequence). Overall study findings and caveats: Listed as cytomegalovirus-associated were 164 TCR beta chains.

The chain joins TRBV30 to TRBJ2-7; D possibly corresponds to TRBD1 (5 bases). Sequenced material: PBMCs. The source of this sequence is a male donor in good health and CMV-seronegative. DNA for the CDR3: TGTGCCTGGGGGCGGCAGGGCTACGAGCAGTACTTC. Translation gives CAWGRQGYEQYF. Together with reference TRBV30 and TRBJ2-7, the CDR3 gives the full variable domain: SQTIHQWPATLVQPVGSPLSLECTVEGTSNPNLYWYRQAAGRGLQLLFYSVGIGQISSEVPQNLSASRPQDRQFILSSKKLLLSDSGFYLCAWGRQGYEQYFGPGTRLTVT.